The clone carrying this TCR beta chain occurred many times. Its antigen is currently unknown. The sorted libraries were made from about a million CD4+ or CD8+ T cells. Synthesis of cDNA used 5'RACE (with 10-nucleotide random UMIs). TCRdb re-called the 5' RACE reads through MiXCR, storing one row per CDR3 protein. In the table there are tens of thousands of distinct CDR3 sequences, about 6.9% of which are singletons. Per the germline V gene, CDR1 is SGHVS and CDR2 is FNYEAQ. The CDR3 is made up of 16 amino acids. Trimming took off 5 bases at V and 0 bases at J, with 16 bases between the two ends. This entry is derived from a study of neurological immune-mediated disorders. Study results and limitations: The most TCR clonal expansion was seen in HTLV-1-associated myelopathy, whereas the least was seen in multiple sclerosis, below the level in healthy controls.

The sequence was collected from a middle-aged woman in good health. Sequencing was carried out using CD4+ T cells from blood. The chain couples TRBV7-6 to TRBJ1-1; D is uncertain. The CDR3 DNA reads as TGTGCCAGCAGCCTCCAATCACAGCCAGTGAACACTGAAGCTTTCTTT. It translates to CASSLQSQPVNTEAFF.